This T cell receptor (beta chain) derives from a study of blood T cell repertoires in COVID-19. Study background: Sites in the United States, Italy and Spain provided acute and convalescent COVID-19 samples.

The junction had 4 bases not matched to a gene; V was cut back by 4 bases and J by 4 bases. CDR3 size: 13 residues. Germline lookup yields CDR1 MNHEY and CDR2 SVGAGI. Profiled with immunoSEQ multiplex PCR; TCRdb holds only in-frame clones, not every one. Of about 73,000 clones in the sample, over 75% were seen once. The material sequenced was peripheral blood. The chain is built from TRBV6-5 and TRBJ2-7; 7 positions agree with TRBD1. This clonotype was sampled from an older woman with acute or convalescent COVID-19. In nucleotides, the CDR3 is TGTGCCAGCAGTTCTGGGACAGATTACGAGCAGTACTTC. It encodes CASSSGTDYEQYF.